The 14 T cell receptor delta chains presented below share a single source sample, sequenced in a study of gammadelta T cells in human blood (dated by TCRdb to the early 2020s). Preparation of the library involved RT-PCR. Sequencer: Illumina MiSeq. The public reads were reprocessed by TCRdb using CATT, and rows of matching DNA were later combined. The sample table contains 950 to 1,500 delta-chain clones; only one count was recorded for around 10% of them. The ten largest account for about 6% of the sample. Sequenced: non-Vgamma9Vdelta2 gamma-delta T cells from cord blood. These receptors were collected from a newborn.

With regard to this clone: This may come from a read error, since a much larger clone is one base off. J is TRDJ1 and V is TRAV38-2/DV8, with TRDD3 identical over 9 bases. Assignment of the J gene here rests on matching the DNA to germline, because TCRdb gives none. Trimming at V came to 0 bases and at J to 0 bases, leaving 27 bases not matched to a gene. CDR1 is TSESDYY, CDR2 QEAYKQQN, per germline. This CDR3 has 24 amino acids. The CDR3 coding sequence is TGTGCTTATAGGAGCGCCCACCCGATCCCCGAAACTGGGGGACACAACGGGTACACCGATAAACTCATCTTT. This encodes CAYRSAHPIPETGGHNGYTDKLIF.

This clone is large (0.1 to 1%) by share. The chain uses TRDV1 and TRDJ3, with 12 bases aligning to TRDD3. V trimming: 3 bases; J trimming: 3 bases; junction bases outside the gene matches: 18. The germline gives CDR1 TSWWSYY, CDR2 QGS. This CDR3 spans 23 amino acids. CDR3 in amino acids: CALGDRPPITGGYRSWDTRQMFF. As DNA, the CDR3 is TGTGCTCTTGGGGACCGGCCACCTATTACTGGGGGATACCGCAGCTGGGACACCCGACAGATGTTTTTC.

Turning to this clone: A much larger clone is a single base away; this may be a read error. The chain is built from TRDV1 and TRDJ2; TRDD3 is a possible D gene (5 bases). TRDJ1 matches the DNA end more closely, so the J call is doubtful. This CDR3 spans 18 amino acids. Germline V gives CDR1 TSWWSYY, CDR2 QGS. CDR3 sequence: CALGARGETASLTAQLIF. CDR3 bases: TGTGCTCTTGGAGCCCGAGGGGAGACCGCCTCTTTGACAGCACAACTCATCTTT.

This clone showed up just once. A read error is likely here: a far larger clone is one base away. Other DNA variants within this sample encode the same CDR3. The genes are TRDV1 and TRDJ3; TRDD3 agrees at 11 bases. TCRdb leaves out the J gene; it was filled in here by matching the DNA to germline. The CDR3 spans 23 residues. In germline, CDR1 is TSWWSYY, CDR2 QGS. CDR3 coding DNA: TGTGCTCTTGGGGAACTACTTCCTAGGACGGATGGGGGATACGTATGGGACACACGACAGATGTTTTTC. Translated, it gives CALGELLPRTDGGYVWDTRQMFF.

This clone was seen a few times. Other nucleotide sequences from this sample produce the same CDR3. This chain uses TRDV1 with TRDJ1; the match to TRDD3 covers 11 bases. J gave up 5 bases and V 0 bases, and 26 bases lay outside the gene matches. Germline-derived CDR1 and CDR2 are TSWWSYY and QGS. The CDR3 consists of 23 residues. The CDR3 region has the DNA TGTGCTCTTGGGGAACTGGAGTCCATCGAATACTGGGGGATAGCTGGCGGGATTGATAAACTCATCTTT. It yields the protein CALGELESIEYWGIAGGIDKLIF.

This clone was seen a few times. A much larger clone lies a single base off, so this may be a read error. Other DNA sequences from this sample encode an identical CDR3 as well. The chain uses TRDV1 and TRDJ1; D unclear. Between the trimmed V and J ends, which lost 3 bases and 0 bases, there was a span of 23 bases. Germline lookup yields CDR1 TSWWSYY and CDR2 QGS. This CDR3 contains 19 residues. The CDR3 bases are TGTGCTCTTGGGGAGATGGCGGGTCTACGCGGTGAGAACACCGATAAACTCATCTTT. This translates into CALGEMAGLRGENTDKLIF.

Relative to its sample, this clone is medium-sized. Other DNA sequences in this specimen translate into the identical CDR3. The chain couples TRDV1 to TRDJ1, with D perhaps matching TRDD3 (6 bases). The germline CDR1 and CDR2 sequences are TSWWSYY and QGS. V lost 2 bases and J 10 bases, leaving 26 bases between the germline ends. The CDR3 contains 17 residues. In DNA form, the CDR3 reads TGTGCTCTTGGGGAAGATCTAGTACTGGGATTCCGAATGCGACTCATCTTT. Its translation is CALGEDLVLGFRMRLIF.

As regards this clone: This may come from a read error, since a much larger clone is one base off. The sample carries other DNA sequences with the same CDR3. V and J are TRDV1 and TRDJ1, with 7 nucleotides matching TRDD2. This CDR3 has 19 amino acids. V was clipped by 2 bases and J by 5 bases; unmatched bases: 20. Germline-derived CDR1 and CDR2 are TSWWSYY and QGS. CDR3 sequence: CALGECFLPPSGPTDKLIF. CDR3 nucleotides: TGTGCTCTTGGGGAATGTTTCCTACCCCCTTCCGGGCCCACTGATAAACTCATCTTT.

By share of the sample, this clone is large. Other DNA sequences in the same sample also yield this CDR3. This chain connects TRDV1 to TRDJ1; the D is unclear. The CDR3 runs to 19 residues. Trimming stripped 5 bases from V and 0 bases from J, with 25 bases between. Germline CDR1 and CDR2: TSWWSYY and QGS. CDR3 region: CALGRKGGWLYHYTDKLIF. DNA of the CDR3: TGTGCTCTTGGGCGAAAGGGAGGCTGGCTCTACCATTACACCGATAAACTCATCTTT.

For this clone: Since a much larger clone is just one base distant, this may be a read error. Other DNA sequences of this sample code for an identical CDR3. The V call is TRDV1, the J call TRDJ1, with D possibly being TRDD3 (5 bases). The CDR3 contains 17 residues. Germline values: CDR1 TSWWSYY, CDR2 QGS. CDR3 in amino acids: CALGCSRGAMYTDKLIF. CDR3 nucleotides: TGTGCTCTTGGGTGCTCCCGGGGGGCGATGTACACAGATAAACTCATCTTT.

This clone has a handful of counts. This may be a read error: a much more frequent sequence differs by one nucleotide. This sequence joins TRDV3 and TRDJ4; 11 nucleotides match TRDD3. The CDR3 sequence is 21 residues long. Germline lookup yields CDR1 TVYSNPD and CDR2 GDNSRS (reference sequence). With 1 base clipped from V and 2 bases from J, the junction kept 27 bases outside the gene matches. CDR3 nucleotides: TGTGCCTTTAAGTCCTTTGGGGGATACGCTGCGGTTCCCCTGGTGGAAAGACCCCTGATCTTT. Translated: CAFKSFGGYAAVPLVERPLIF.

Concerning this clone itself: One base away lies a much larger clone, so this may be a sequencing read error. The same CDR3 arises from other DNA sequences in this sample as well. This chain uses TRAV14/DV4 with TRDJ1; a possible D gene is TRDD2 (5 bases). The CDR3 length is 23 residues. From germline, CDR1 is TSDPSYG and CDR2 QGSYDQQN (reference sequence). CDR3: CAMREGHPCFGPFLTQNTDKLIF. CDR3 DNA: TGTGCAATGAGAGAGGGCCACCCCTGCTTCGGGCCGTTCCTCACCCAAAACACTGATAAACTCATCTTT.

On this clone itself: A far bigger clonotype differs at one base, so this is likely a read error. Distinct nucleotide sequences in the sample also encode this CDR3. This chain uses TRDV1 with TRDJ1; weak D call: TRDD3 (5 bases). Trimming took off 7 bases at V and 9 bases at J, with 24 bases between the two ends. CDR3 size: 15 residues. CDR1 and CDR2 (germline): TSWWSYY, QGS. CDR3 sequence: CALALGAKKGSQLIF. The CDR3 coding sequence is TGTGCTCTTGCGCTTGGGGCCAAAAAGGGATCCCAACTCATCTTT.

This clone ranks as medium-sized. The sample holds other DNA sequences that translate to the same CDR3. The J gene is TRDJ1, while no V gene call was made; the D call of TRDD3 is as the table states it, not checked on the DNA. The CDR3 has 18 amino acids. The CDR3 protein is CAVPNYFPGGGYRNKLIF. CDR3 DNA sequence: TGTGCTGTGCCTAATTATTTTCCTGGTGGGGGATACCGGAATAAACTCATCTTT.